This entry describes one T cell receptor beta chain. The CDR3 does not close with the conserved phenylalanine or tryptophan, likely indicating a read error. This entry is derived from a study of tumor and adjacent non-tumor tissue in lung cancer. Study at large: Patients comprised about a dozen adenocarcinoma, a couple of squamous cell carcinoma and 1 small cell lung cancer. About 4.17 million productive TCRbeta reads were obtained per sample on average.

V lost 4 bases to trimming and J lost 5 bases, with 11 bases between them. Germline CDR1 SGHAT, CDR2 FQDESV (reference sequence). The CDR3 sequence is 14 residues long. No cell sorting was done before RNA was extracted from the tissue. More than 3 cm separated this lung sample from the edge of the tumor. TCRbeta libraries were built with three rounds of nested PCR, modified from ARM-PCR. TCRdb ran MiXCR on the multiplex PCR reads and lists one entry per CDR3 protein. The table lists tens of thousands of distinct CDR3 sequences, more than 75% of them singletons, with under 55% in the top ten. The chain recombines TRBV11-1 with TRBJ2-2; D is undetermined. This sequence was found in a man between 60 and 75 years old with non-small cell lung cancer. Material: distant non-tumor lung tissue. The CDR3 sequence is CASSYTGGTGELFP. In DNA, the CDR3 is TGTGCCAGCAGCTATACTGGTGGTACCGGGGAGCTGTTTCCT.